The sequence of this T cell receptor beta chain was determined in a study of T cell responses to AZD1222 COVID-19 vaccine. Findings of the study overall: Reportedly, nearly half of unique spike TCRs recognized epitopes outside B.1.351/B.1.1.7 mutations. White British ancestry dominated among donors, who included more females, and clonal diversity was possibly underestimated.

Using immunoSEQ multiplex PCR, the repertoire was profiled, and TCRdb retains in-frame clones only, with some absent. The table shows around 85,000 clones, with roughly 90% occurring only once. The trim removed 5 bases at V and 4 bases at J, leaving 9 bases unmatched. The CDR3 has 15 residues. CDR1 and CDR2 from the germline V gene are SGHTA and FQGNSA. Turning to this clone: Its antigen is currently unknown.

Second-dose schedules of about 4 or about 12 weeks were combined. The V gene is TRBV7-2, the J gene TRBJ1-2; 8 nucleotides agree with TRBD1. Sequencing used peripheral blood, obtained 28 days after the second AZD1222 dose. The TCR originated in an adult who received the AZD1222 COVID-19 vaccine. As DNA, the CDR3 is TGTGCCAGCAGCGCGCCGGGACAGGCTGCCTATGGCTACACCTTC. It specifies CASSAPGQAAYGYTF.